This paragraph reports one T cell receptor (beta chain). Clinical history as reported by participants underpinned cohort assignment. The sample is drawn from a study of blood T cell repertoires in COVID-19. Across the study: Material from acute and convalescent COVID-19 was sourced from the United States, Italy and Spain. PBMCs, B-cell-depleted T cells, or T cells were the source of the cDNA or gDNA that made up the material.

Under the authors' procedure: The assay estimated nucleated cells by amplifying reference gene primers. Assay used: immunoSEQ multiplex PCR; TCRdb lists only in-frame clones, some missing. The V and J calls and clone size come from that table; D and trimming were worked out from the DNA. The profile shows about 200,000 clones, approximately 86% of them singletons. This receptor was identified in a woman aged 40 to 50 with acute COVID-19. Sequenced: PBMCs or T cells enriched from blood (not recorded which).

The CDR3 DNA reads as TGTGCCTGGAGTGGAGGGATCTCTGGAAACACCATATATTTT. It encodes CAWSGGISGNTIYF. The chain joins TRBV30 to TRBJ1-3; no clear D gene. Trimming removed 1 base from V and 0 bases from J, with 7 bases in between. The CDR3 sequence is 14 residues long. CDR1 is GTSNPN and CDR2 is SVGIG in the germline V gene (reference sequence).